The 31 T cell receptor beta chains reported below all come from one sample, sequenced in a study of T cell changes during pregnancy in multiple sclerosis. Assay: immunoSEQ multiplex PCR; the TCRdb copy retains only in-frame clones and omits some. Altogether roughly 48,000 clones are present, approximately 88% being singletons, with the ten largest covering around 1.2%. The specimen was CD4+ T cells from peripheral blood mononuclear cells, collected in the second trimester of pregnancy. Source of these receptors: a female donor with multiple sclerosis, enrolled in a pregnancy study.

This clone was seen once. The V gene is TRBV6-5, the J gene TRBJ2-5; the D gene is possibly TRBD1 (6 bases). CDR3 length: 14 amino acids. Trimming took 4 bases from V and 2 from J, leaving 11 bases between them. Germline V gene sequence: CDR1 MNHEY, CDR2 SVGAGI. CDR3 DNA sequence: TGTGCCAGCAGTTCCAATGGACAGCAAGAGACCCAGTACTTC. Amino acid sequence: CASSSNGQQETQYF.

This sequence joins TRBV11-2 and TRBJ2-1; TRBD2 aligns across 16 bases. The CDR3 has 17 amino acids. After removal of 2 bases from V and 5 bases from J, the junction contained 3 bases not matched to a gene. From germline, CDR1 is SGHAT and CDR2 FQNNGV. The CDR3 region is CASSLMGLAGGNNEQFF. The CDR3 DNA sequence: TGTGCCAGCAGCTTAATGGGACTAGCGGGAGGGAACAATGAGCAGTTCTTC.

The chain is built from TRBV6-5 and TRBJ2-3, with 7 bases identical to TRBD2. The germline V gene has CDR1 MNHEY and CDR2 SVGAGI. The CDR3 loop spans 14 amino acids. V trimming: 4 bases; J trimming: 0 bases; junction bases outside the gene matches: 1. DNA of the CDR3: TGTGCCAGCAGTTGGCGGGGGAGCACAGATACGCAGTATTTT. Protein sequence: CASSWRGSTDTQYF.

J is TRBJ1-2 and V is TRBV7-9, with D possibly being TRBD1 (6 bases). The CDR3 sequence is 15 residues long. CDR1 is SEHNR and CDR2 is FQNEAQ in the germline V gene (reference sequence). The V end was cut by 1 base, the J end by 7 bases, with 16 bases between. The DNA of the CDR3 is TGTGCCAGCAGCTTAGGGCGTCTACAGGGCCGTGGCTACACCTTC. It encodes CASSLGRLQGRGYTF.

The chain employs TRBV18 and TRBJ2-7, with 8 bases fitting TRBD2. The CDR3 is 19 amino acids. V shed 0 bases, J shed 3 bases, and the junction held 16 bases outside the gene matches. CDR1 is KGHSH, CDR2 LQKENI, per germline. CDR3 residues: CASSPPPSTGGAKGYEQYF. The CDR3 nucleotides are TGTGCCAGCTCACCACCCCCTTCCACCGGGGGGGCAAAGGGCTACGAGCAGTACTTC.

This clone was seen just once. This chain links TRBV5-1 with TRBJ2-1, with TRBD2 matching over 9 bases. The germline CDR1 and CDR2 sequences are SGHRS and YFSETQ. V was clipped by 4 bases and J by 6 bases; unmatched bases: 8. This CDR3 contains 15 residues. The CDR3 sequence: CASSSFSGRSNEQFF. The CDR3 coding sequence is TGCGCCAGCAGCAGCTTTAGCGGGAGAAGCAATGAGCAGTTCTTC.

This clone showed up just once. CDR3 bases: TGTGCCAGCAGCCTCGGCAGGGACACTGAAGCTTTCTTT. Translation: CASSLGRDTEAFF. The chain employs TRBV11-3 and TRBJ1-1; tentative D call: TRBD1 (5 bases). CDR1 is SGHNT and CDR2 is YENEEA in the germline V gene. This CDR3 comprises 13 residues. V lost 5 bases and J lost 3, with 10 bases in between. The variable domain in full, with the rest retrieved from reference TRBV11-3 and TRBJ1-1, is EAGVVQSPRYKIIEKKQPVAFWCNPISGHNTLYWYLQNLGQGPELLIRYENEEAVDDSQLPKDRFSAERLKGVDSTLKIQPAELGDSAVYLCASSLGRDTEAFFGQGTRLTVV.

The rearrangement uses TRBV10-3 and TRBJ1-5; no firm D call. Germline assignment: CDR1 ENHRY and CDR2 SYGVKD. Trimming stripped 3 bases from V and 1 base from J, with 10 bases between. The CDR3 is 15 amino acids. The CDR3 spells CAISDEGLSNQPQHF. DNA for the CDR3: TGTGCCATCAGTGACGAGGGTTTGAGCAATCAGCCCCAGCATTTT.

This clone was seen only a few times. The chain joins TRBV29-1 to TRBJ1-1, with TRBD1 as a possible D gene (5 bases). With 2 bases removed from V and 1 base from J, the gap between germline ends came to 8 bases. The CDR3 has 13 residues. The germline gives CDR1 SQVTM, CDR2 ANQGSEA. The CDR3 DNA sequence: TGCAGCGTTGAACGTCAGGGGAACACTGAAGCTTTCTTT. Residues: CSVERQGNTEAFF.

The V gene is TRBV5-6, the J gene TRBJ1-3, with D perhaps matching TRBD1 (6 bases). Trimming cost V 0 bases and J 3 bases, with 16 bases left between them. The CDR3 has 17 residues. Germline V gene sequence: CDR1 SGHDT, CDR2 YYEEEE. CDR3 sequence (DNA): TGTGCCAGCAGCTTGGGCGGTACAGGGTCATTTGGAAACACCATATATTTT. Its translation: CASSLGGTGSFGNTIYF.

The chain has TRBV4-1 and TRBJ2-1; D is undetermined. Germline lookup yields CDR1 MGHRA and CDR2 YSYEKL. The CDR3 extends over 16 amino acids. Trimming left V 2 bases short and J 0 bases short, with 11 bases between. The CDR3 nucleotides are TGCGCCAGCAGCCAACTTGACATAATCTCCTACAATGAGCAGTTCTTC. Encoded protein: CASSQLDIISYNEQFF.

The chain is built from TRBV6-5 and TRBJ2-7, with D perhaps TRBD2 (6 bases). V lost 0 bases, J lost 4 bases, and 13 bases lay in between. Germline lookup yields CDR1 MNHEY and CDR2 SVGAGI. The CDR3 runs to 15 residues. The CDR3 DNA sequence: TGTGCCAGCAGTTACTCGGACTACCAAGGGTACGAGCAGTACTTC. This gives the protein CASSYSDYQGYEQYF.

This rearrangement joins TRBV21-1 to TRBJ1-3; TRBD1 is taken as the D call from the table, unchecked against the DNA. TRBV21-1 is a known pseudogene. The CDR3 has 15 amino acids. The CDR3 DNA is TGTGCCAGCAGCGCAGAACGGACAGGTCGGAACACCATATATTTT. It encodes CASSAERTGRNTIYF.

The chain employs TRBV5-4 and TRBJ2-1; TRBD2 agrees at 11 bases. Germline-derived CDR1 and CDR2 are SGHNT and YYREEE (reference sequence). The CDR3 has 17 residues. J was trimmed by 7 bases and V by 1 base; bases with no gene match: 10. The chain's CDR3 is CASSLLASSGRSNEQFF. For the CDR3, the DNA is TGTGCCAGCAGCTTGTTAGCGTCTAGCGGGAGGTCTAATGAGCAGTTCTTC.

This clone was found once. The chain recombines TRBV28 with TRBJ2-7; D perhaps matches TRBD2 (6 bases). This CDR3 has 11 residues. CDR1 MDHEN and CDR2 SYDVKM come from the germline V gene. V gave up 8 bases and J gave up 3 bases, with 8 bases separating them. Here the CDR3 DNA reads TGTGCCAGCGGGGGGAGCTACGAGCAGTACTTC. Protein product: CASGGSYEQYF.

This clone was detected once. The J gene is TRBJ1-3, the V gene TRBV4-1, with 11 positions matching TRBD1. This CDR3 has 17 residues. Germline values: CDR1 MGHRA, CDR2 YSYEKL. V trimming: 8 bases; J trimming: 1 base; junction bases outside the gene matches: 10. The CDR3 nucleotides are TGCGCCAGCGCGACTGGACAGGGGGCTCCGTCTGGAAACACCATATATTTT. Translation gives CASATGQGAPSGNTIYF.

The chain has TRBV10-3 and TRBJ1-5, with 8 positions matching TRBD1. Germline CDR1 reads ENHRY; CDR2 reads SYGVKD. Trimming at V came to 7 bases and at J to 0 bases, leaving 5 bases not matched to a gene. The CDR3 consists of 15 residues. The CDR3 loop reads CAIMQGAHSNQPQHF. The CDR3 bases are TGTGCCATCATGCAGGGGGCGCATAGCAATCAGCCCCAGCATTTT.

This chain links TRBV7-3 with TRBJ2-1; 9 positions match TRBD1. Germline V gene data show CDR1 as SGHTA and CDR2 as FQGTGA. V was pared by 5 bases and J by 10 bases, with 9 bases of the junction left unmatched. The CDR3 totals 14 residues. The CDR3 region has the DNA TGTGCCAGCAGCCAGGGGACAGGGACAGGAGAGCAGTTCTTC. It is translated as CASSQGTGTGEQFF.

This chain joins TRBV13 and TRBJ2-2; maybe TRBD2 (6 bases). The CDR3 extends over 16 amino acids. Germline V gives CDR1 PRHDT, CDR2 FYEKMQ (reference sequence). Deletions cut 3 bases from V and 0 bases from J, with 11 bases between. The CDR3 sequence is CASSLGGAPNTGELFF. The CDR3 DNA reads TGTGCCAGCAGCTTGGGGGGAGCCCCGAACACCGGGGAGCTGTTTTTT. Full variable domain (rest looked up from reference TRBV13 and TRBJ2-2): AAGVIQSPRHLIKEKRETATLKCYPIPRHDTVYWYQQGPGQDPQFLISFYEKMQSDKGSIPDRFSAQQFSDYHSELNMSSLELGDSALYFCASSLGGAPNTGELFFGEGSRLTVL.

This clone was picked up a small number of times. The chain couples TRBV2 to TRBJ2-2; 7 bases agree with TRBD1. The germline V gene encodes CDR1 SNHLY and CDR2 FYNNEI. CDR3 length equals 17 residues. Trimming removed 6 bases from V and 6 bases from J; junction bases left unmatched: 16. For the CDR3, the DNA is TGTGCCAGCAGCGTTGAATCATTACAGGGGATCGCCGGGGAGCTGTTTTTT. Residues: CASSVESLQGIAGELFF. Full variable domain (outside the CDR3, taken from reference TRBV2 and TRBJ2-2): EPEVTQTPSHQVTQMGQEVILRCVPISNHLYFYWYRQILGQKVEFLVSFYNNEISEKSEIFDDQFSVERPDGSNFTLKIRSTKLEDSAMYFCASSVESLQGIAGELFFGEGSRLTVL.

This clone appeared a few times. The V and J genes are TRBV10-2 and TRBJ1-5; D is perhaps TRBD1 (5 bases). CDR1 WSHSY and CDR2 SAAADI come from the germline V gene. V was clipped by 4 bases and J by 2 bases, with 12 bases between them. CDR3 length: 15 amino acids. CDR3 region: CASSVAGVGNQPQHF. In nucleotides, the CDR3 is TGCGCCAGCAGTGTTGCGGGGGTGGGCAATCAGCCCCAGCATTTT.

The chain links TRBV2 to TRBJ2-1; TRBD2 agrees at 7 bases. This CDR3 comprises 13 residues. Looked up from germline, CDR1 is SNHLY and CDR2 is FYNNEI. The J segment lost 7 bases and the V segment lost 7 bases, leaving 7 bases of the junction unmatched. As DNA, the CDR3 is TGTGCCAGCAAGTGGTCGCGGGAGAATGAGCAGTTCTTC. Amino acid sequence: CASKWSRENEQFF.

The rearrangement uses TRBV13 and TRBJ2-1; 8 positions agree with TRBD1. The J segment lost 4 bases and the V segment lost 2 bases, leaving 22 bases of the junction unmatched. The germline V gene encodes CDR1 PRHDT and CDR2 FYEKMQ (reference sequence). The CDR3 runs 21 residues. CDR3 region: CASSLRAKATGDPLYYNEQFF. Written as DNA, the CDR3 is TGTGCCAGCAGCTTACGGGCAAAAGCGACAGGGGACCCCCTTTATTACAATGAGCAGTTCTTC.

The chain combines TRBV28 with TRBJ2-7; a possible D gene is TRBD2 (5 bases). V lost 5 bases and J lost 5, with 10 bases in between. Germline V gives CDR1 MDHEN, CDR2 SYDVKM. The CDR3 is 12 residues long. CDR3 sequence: CASSEGWNEQYF. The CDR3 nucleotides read TGTGCCAGCAGTGAGGGATGGAACGAGCAGTACTTC.

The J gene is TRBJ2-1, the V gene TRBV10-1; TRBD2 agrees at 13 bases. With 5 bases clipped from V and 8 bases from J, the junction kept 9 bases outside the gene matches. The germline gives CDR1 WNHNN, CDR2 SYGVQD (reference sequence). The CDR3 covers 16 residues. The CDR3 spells CASSLRLAGGEDEQFF. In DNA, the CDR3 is TGCGCCAGCAGTCTGAGACTAGCGGGGGGTGAAGATGAGCAGTTCTTC.

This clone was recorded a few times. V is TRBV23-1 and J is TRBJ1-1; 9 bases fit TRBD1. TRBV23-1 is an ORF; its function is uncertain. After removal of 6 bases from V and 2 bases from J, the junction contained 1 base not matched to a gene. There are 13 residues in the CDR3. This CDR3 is CASRGQGNTEAFF. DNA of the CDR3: TGCGCCAGCAGGGGACAGGGCAACACTGAAGCTTTCTTT.

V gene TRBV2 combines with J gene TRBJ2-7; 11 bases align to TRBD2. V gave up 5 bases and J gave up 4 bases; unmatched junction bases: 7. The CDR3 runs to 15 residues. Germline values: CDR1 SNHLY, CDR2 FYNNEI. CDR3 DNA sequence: TGTGCCAGCAGTCGACTAGCGGGAAATGAGTACGAGCAGTACTTC. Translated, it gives CASSRLAGNEYEQYF.

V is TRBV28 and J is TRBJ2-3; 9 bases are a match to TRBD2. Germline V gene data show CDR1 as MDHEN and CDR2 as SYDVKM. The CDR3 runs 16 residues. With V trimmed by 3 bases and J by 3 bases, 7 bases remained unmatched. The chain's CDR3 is CASSFLAGVGTDTQYF. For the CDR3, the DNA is TGTGCCAGCAGTTTTTTAGCGGGAGTTGGGACAGATACGCAGTATTTT. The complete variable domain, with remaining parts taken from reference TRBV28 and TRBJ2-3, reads DVKVTQSSRYLVKRTGEKVFLECVQDMDHENMFWYRQDPGLGLRLIYFSYDVKMKEKGDIPEGYSVSREKKERFSLILESASTNQTSMYLCASSFLAGVGTDTQYFGPGTRLTVL.

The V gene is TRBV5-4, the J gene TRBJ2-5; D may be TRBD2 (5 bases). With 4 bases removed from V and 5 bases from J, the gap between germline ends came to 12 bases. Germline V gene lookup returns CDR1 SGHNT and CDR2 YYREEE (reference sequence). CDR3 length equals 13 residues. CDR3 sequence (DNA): TGTGCCAGCAGCGGGAGAGGCCGGGAGACCCAGTACTTC. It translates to CASSGRGRETQYF.

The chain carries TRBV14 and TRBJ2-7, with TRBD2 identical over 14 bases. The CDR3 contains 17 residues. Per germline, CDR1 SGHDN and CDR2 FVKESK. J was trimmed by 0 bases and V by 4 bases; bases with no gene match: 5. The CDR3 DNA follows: TGTGCCAGCAGCCCCTTAGGACTAGCGGGGGGCTCCTACGAGCAGTACTTC. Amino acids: CASSPLGLAGGSYEQYF. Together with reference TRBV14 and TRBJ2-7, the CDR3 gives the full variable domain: EAGVTQFPSHSVIEKGQTVTLRCDPISGHDNLYWYRRVMGKEIKFLLHFVKESKQDESGMPNNRFLAERTGGTYSTLKVQPAELEDSGVYFCASSPLGLAGGSYEQYFGPGTRLTVT.

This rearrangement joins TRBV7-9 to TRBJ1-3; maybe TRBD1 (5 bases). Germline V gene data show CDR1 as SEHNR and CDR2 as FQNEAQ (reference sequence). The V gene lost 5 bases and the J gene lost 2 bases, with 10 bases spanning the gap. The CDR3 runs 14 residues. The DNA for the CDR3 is TGTGCCAGCAGCGAGACAGTGGCTGGAAACACCATATATTTT. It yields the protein CASSETVAGNTIYF.